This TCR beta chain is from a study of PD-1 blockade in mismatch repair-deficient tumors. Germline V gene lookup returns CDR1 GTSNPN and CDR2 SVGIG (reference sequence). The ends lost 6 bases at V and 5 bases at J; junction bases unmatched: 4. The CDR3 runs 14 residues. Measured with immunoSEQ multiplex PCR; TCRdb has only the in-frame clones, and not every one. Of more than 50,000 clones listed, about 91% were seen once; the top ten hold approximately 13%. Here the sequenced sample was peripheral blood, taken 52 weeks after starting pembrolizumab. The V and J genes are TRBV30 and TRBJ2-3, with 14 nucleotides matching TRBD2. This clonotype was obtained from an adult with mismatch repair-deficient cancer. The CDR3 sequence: CACRTSGRLDTQYF. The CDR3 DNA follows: TGTGCCTGCCGGACTAGCGGGAGGTTAGATACGCAGTATTTT.